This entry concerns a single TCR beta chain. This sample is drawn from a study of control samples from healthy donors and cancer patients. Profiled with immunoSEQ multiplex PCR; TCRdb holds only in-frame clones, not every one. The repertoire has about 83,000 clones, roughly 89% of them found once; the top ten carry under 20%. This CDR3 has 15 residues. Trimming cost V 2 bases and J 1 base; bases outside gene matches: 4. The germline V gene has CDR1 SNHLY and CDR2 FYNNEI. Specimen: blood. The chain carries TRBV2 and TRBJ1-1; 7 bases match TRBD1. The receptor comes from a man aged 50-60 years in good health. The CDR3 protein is CASSEIRGPNTEAFF. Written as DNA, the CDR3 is TGTGCCAGCAGTGAAATTAGGGGGCCGAACACTGAAGCTTTCTTT.